This is a list of T cell receptor beta chains from one sample in a study of T cells after yellow fever vaccination. TCRdb called the 5' RACE reads again in MiXCR, with one record for every CDR3 protein. The data show more than 75,000 distinct CDR3 sequences, 8.9% seen once. This specimen consisted of CD8+ T cells not binding an NS4B(214-222) dextramer, sorted from PBMCs, obtained approximately 16 days after the first yellow fever vaccination. Receptor source: a man between 18 and 29 years old who received the YFV17D yellow fever vaccine. Each CDR3 is given with its conserved first and last residue. Each record gives: D gene, J gene, V gene, clone size, CDR3 protein, CDR3 DNA. D genes are given only for firm matches. Rows give clone size only sometimes, using once, few, many, or a class for an expanded clone.

.	TRBJ2-5	TRBV13	few	CASSLGFGVQETQYF	TGTGCCAGCAGCTTAGGCTTCGGGGTGCAAGAGACCCAGTACTTC
.	TRBJ1-1	TRBV19	.	CASRQQGNTEAFF	TGTGCCAGTAGACAGCAGGGGAACACTGAAGCTTTCTTT
.	TRBJ1-2	TRBV4-3	.	CASSQERKRRQDGYTF	TGCGCCAGCAGCCAAGAGAGGAAAAGGAGACAGGATGGCTACACCTTC
.	TRBJ2-7	TRBV30	.	CAWRGPFYEQYF	TGTGCCTGGAGAGGACCGTTCTACGAGCAGTACTTC
.	TRBJ1-1	TRBV5-6	few	CASSSTPVTEAFF	TGTGCCAGCAGCTCGACCCCCGTCACTGAAGCTTTCTTT
.	TRBJ2-1	TRBV6-2/TRBV6-3	.	CASSYTSQDNEQFF	TGTGCCAGCAGTTACACTAGTCAGGATAATGAGCAGTTCTTC
.	TRBJ2-5	TRBV20-1	few	CSAGGARQETQYF	TGCAGTGCTGGGGGGGCACGCCAAGAGACCCAGTACTTC
TRBD2	TRBJ2-5	TRBV12-3/TRBV12-4	.	CASSGLAGGRETQYF	TGTGCCAGCAGTGGACTAGCGGGGGGCCGGGAGACCCAGTACTTC
TRBD1	TRBJ1-1	TRBV7-9	few	CASSPWDSENTEAFF	TGTGCCAGCAGCCCCTGGGACAGCGAGAACACTGAAGCTTTCTTT
.	TRBJ2-2	TRBV6-2/TRBV6-3	few	CASSYFSGARTGELFF	TGTGCCAGCAGTTACTTCTCGGGGGCACGGACCGGGGAGCTGTTTTTT
.	TRBJ1-1	TRBV4-1	few	CASSPQTNEAFF	TGCGCCAGCAGCCCCCAGACAAATGAAGCTTTCTTT
.	TRBJ2-5	TRBV27	few	CASRTFLGQETQYF	TGTGCCAGCAGAACCTTCCTGGGCCAAGAGACCCAGTACTTC
TRBD1	TRBJ2-1	TRBV7-9	few	CASSLVWTGGHNEQFF	TGTGCCAGCAGCTTAGTGTGGACAGGGGGCCACAATGAGCAGTTCTTC
TRBD1	TRBJ2-3	TRBV24-1	few	CATSEWDSLTDTQYF	TGTGCCACCAGTGAGTGGGACAGTTTAACAGATACGCAGTATTTT
.	TRBJ2-7	TRBV9	few	CASSAGAGTYEQYF	TGTGCCAGCAGCGCTGGGGCCGGTACCTACGAGCAGTACTTC
TRBD2	TRBJ2-2	TRBV13	many	CASTKSGGAVGTGELFF	TGTGCCAGCACCAAAAGCGGGGGGGCCGTTGGCACCGGGGAGCTGTTTTTT
.	TRBJ2-2	TRBV5-4	few	CASSLAGDNTGELFF	TGTGCCAGCAGCTTGGCAGGGGATAACACCGGGGAGCTGTTTTTT
TRBD1	TRBJ1-4	TRBV6-5	few	CASSFRTGTNEKLFF	TGTGCCAGCAGTTTCCGGACAGGCACTAATGAAAAACTGTTTTTT
TRBD2	TRBJ2-3	TRBV20-1	.	CSARGSGHGLAGGPSTDTQYF	TGCAGTGCTAGAGGAAGCGGACACGGACTAGCGGGGGGGCCGAGCACAGATACGCAGTATTTT
TRBD2	TRBJ2-3	TRBV5-5	many	CASSPAPTSGGADTQYF	TGTGCCAGCAGCCCCGCCCCGACTAGCGGGGGGGCGGATACGCAGTATTTT
TRBD2	TRBJ2-1	TRBV5-5	few	CASSVAGGSYNEQFF	TGTGCCAGCAGCGTTGCGGGGGGATCCTACAATGAGCAGTTCTTC
TRBD2	TRBJ2-3	TRBV10-3	few	CASHSGGIDTQYF	TGTGCCTCGCATAGCGGGGGGATAGATACGCAGTATTTT
.	TRBJ1-2	TRBV4-3	.	CASSPVGQTDGYTF	TGCGCCAGCAGCCCCGTCGGGCAGACTGATGGCTACACCTTC
.	TRBJ2-5	TRBV5-4	.	CASSVRTQGRQETQYF	TGTGCCAGCAGCGTGCGCACGCAGGGGCGGCAAGAGACCCAGTACTTC
.	TRBJ2-2	TRBV12-3/TRBV12-4	.	CANPTVTGELFF	TGTGCCAACCCCACGGTCACCGGGGAGCTGTTTTTT
TRBD1	TRBJ1-1	TRBV6-1	many	CASSQGASTEAFF	TGTGCCAGCAGTCAGGGGGCGAGCACTGAAGCTTTCTTT
TRBD2	TRBJ2-7	TRBV4-2	.	CASSQTGTSGGTYEQYF	TGTGCCAGCAGCCAAACCGGGACTAGCGGGGGAACCTACGAGCAGTACTTC